The next 26 T cell receptor beta chains were all read from a single sample in a study of blood T cell repertoires in COVID-19. The data were produced by immunoSEQ multiplex PCR, yet TCRdb's version contains in-frame clones alone and is incomplete. This sample has around 300,000 clones; around 90% occur once, and the top ten carry less than 3%. Sample: PBMCs or T cells enriched from blood (not recorded which). These receptor sequences come from a woman aged 45-60 years who had recovered from COVID-19.

V and J are TRBV27 and TRBJ2-3; TRBD2 aligns across 13 bases. This CDR3 has 20 amino acids. CDR1 and CDR2 (germline): MNHEY, SMNVEV (reference sequence). The V segment lost 3 bases and the J segment 1 base; nucleotides outside the gene matches: 13. CDR3 in DNA: TGTGCCAGCAGTTTCGGGGGGCCTGGACTAGCGGGAGTGGGCACAGATACGCAGTATTTT. It is translated as CASSFGGPGLAGVGTDTQYF.

This clone occurred once. CDR3 sequence: CASSLSGGNQPQHF. CDR3 bases: TGTGCCAGCAGTTTATCAGGGGGCAATCAGCCCCAGCATTTT. V usage is TRBV28 and J usage is TRBJ1-5; TRBD1 might be the D (6 bases). The CDR3 extends over 14 amino acids. Germline CDR1 is MDHEN and CDR2 is SYDVKM. The V and J ends lost 1 base and 2 bases respectively, with 6 bases between them.

The chain couples TRBV7-9 to TRBJ1-1, with D tentatively TRBD1 (6 bases). The CDR3 contains 15 residues. Germline assignment: CDR1 SEHNR and CDR2 FQNEAQ (reference sequence). Deletions cut 6 bases from V and 3 bases from J, with 17 bases between. The CDR3 protein is CASSFTTGSDTEAFF. The CDR3 DNA reads TGTGCCAGCAGTTTTACTACAGGGAGCGACACTGAAGCTTTCTTT. Variable domain in full (rest from reference TRBV7-9 and TRBJ1-1): DTGVSQNPRHKITKRGQNVTFRCDPISEHNRLYWYRQTLGQGPEFLTYFQNEAQLEKSRLLSDRFSAERPKGSFSTLEIQRTEQGDSAMYLCASSFTTGSDTEAFFGQGTRLTVV.

The chain combines TRBV29-1 with TRBJ2-7, with D perhaps TRBD2 (5 bases). Trimming left V 3 bases short and J 5 bases short, with 11 bases between. CDR3 length equals 12 residues. Germline V gene lookup returns CDR1 SQVTM and CDR2 ANQGSEA. The CDR3 nucleotides read TGCAGCGTTGATGGGCAGGAGGACGAGCAGTACTTC. It yields the protein CSVDGQEDEQYF.

The J gene is TRBJ2-7, the V gene TRBV28; D uncertain. CDR1 and CDR2 from the germline V gene are MDHEN and SYDVKM. This CDR3 is 16 amino acids long. Trimming removed 4 bases at V and 3 bases at J, with 19 bases between. CDR3 nucleotide sequence: TGTGCCAGCAGTTGGGTGCTAGACCGACCCGTCTACGAGCAGTACTTC. This encodes CASSWVLDRPVYEQYF.

The chain joins TRBV25-1 to TRBJ2-1; D possibly corresponds to TRBD2 (6 bases). Trimming removed 8 bases at V and 4 bases at J, with 18 bases between. Looked up from germline, CDR1 is MGHDK and CDR2 is SYGVNS. There are 15 residues in the CDR3. DNA for the CDR3: TGTGCCAGCCAGGGACTGTTTGAGAAATACAATGAGCAGTTCTTC. Protein product: CASQGLFEKYNEQFF. The full variable domain, its missing parts supplied by reference TRBV25-1 and TRBJ2-1, is EADIYQTPRYLVIGTGKKITLECSQTMGHDKMYWYQQDPGMELHLIHYSYGVNSTEKGDLSSESTVSRIRTEHFPLTLESARPSHTSQYLCASQGLFEKYNEQFFGPGTRLTVL.

V and J are TRBV27 and TRBJ2-7; a weak D match, TRBD2 (6 bases). With 3 bases removed from V and 0 bases from J, the gap between germline ends came to 12 bases. CDR1 MNHEY and CDR2 SMNVEV come from the germline V gene (reference sequence). The CDR3 totals 15 residues. This chain's CDR3 is CASSFRGMPSYEQYF. For the CDR3, the DNA is TGTGCCAGCAGTTTCCGCGGGATGCCCTCCTACGAGCAGTACTTC.

This clone appeared a single time. The chain links TRBV4-2 to TRBJ1-5; no clear D gene. This CDR3 is built from 16 residues. Germline values: CDR1 LGHNA, CDR2 YNFKEQ. V lost 1 base, J lost 0 bases, and 10 bases lay in between. CDR3 DNA: TGTGCCAGCAGCCAAGGGGCGACGGATAGCAATCAGCCCCAGCATTTT. Encoded protein: CASSQGATDSNQPQHF.

V usage is TRBV19 and J usage is TRBJ2-1; no reliable D call. The germline V and J ends were trimmed by 3 bases and 5 bases, with 8 bases remaining between them. This CDR3 is 13 amino acids long. The germline V gene has CDR1 LNHDA and CDR2 SQIVND (reference sequence). CDR3 region: CASSMGQHNEQFF. The CDR3 nucleotides are TGTGCCAGTAGTATGGGCCAACACAATGAGCAGTTCTTC.

The J gene is TRBJ2-7, the V gene TRBV7-2, with 9 bases that match TRBD1. The germline V gene has CDR1 SGHTA and CDR2 FQGNSA. The CDR3 runs to 14 residues. With 5 bases clipped from V and 5 bases from J, the junction kept 7 bases outside the gene matches. CDR3 amino acids: CASSTRTGVDEQYF. CDR3 in DNA: TGTGCCAGCAGCACTCGGACAGGGGTCGACGAGCAGTACTTC.

This chain links TRBV29-1 with TRBJ2-1, with TRBD1 as a possible D gene (5 bases). Trimming removed 0 bases from V and 8 bases from J, with 11 bases in between. The CDR3 covers 13 residues. CDR1 and CDR2 (germline): SQVTM, ANQGSEA. The CDR3: CSVEDQGFDEQFF. CDR3 nucleotides: TGCAGCGTTGAAGATCAGGGTTTCGATGAGCAGTTCTTC.

The chain combines TRBV25-1 with TRBJ1-6; D unresolved. The length of the CDR3 is 15 residues. Germline V gene data show CDR1 as MGHDK and CDR2 as SYGVNS. The V and J ends lost 5 bases and 7 bases respectively, with 15 bases between them. CDR3: CASSRAGGHNSPLHF. In DNA form, the CDR3 reads TGTGCCAGCAGTCGGGCGGGAGGGCACAATTCACCCCTCCACTTT. The full variable domain, rest sourced from reference TRBV25-1 and TRBJ1-6, is EADIYQTPRYLVIGTGKKITLECSQTMGHDKMYWYQQDPGMELHLIHYSYGVNSTEKGDLSSESTVSRIRTEHFPLTLESARPSHTSQYLCASSRAGGHNSPLHFGNGTRLTVT.

In this sample, this clone turned up a few times. The chain carries TRBV11-2 and TRBJ1-4; possible D gene TRBD1, 6 bases. The V gene's germline CDR1 is SGHAT and CDR2 FQNNGV. The CDR3 has 15 residues. V was cut by 5 bases and J by 5 bases, with 15 bases left in between. The CDR3 DNA reads TGTGCCAGCAGCCCAGACGGGGGGGCCAATGAAAAACTGTTTTTT. It specifies CASSPDGGANEKLFF.

The V and J genes are TRBV9 and TRBJ2-3; the match to TRBD1 covers 8 bases. CDR1 and CDR2 from the germline V gene are SGDLS and YYNGEE. J was trimmed by 5 bases and V by 4 bases; bases with no gene match: 6. CDR3 size: 14 residues. In DNA, the CDR3 is TGTGCCAGCAGCCAACTCGGACAGGGAGATACGCAGTATTTT. Protein product: CASSQLGQGDTQYF.

This clone has only one observation. The chain uses TRBV19 and TRBJ2-1, with D maybe TRBD2 (5 bases). CDR1 and CDR2 (germline): LNHDA, SQIVND (reference sequence). The ends were cut back, 8 bases at V and 4 bases at J, with 15 bases in the middle. The CDR3 spans 14 residues. DNA of the CDR3: TGTGCCAGTCGAACTCGGGGAGAATACAATGAGCAGTTCTTC. Its translation: CASRTRGEYNEQFF. Based on the CDR3 plus reference TRBV19 and TRBJ2-1, the full variable domain is DGGITQSPKYLFRKEGQNVTLSCEQNLNHDAMYWYRQDPGQGLRLIYYSQIVNDFQKGDIAEGYSVSREKKESFPLTVTSAQKNPTAFYLCASRTRGEYNEQFFGPGTRLTVL.

The CDR3: CASSLVLAGWGEQFF. The CDR3 DNA sequence: TGTGCCAGCAGCTTAGTACTAGCGGGATGGGGTGAGCAGTTCTTC. The chain couples TRBV7-9 to TRBJ2-1; the match to TRBD2 covers 10 bases. Per germline, CDR1 SEHNR and CDR2 FQNEAQ (reference sequence). The V gene end was trimmed by 1 base and the J gene end by 9 bases; junction bases not matched to a gene: 6. The CDR3 extends over 15 amino acids.

The chain combines TRBV5-1 with TRBJ1-6, with D uncertain. This CDR3 has 17 residues. V shed 0 bases and J shed 0 bases, with 10 bases lying between them. The germline V gene has CDR1 SGHRS and CDR2 YFSETQ. This CDR3 reads CASSLGLVPSYNSPLHF. CDR3 DNA: TGCGCCAGCAGCTTGGGGTTAGTTCCCTCCTATAATTCACCCCTCCACTTT.

CDR3: CASSNPGLVDTGELFF. In DNA form, the CDR3 reads TGCGCCAGCAGCAACCCGGGACTAGTAGACACCGGGGAGCTGTTTTTT. This chain joins TRBV4-1 and TRBJ2-2; 8 bases map to TRBD2. J was trimmed by 3 bases and V by 5 bases; bases with no gene match: 8. Germline CDR1 MGHRA, CDR2 YSYEKL. This CDR3 region has 16 residues.

The chain employs TRBV5-1 and TRBJ2-5; perhaps TRBD1 as D (7 bases). CDR1 is SGHRS, CDR2 YFSETQ, per germline. The V gene lost 0 bases and the J gene lost 5 bases, with 14 bases spanning the gap. CDR3 size: 15 residues. This CDR3 is CASSLVPGGGETQYF. CDR3 DNA sequence: TGCGCCAGCAGCTTGGTACCAGGAGGGGGCGAGACCCAGTACTTC.

The chain is built from TRBV12-3 or TRBV12-4 and TRBJ2-3, with TRBD1 as a possible D gene (5 bases). V was shortened by 5 bases and J by 8 bases, with 11 bases between the two germline ends. This CDR3 region has 12 residues. The CDR3 sequence is CASSLGRGTQYF. CDR3 DNA sequence: TGTGCCAGCAGTCTTGGTAGGGGTACGCAGTATTTT.

J is TRBJ2-2 and V is TRBV19; D not resolved. From germline, CDR1 is LNHDA and CDR2 SQIVND (reference sequence). Trimming removed 4 bases from V and 3 bases from J, with 12 bases in between. This CDR3 has 15 residues. CDR3 DNA sequence: TGTGCCAGTAGTACCCGACTTTTAGACACCGGGGAGCTGTTTTTT. It specifies CASSTRLLDTGELFF. Based on the CDR3 plus reference TRBV19 and TRBJ2-2, the full variable domain is DGGITQSPKYLFRKEGQNVTLSCEQNLNHDAMYWYRQDPGQGLRLIYYSQIVNDFQKGDIAEGYSVSREKKESFPLTVTSAQKNPTAFYLCASSTRLLDTGELFFGEGSRLTVL.

A single count supports this clone. This rearrangement joins TRBV28 to TRBJ1-2, with no clear D. From germline, CDR1 is MDHEN and CDR2 SYDVKM. CDR3 length: 13 amino acids. Trimming removed 6 bases at V and 0 bases at J, with 8 bases between. The CDR3 DNA follows: TGTGCCAGCAGGACACGAACTAACTATGGCTACACCTTC. Translated: CASRTRTNYGYTF.

The chain employs TRBV7-3 and TRBJ2-1, with D hard to call. Germline loops: CDR1 SGHTA, CDR2 FQGTGA. V was pared by 7 bases and J by 5 bases, with 12 bases between. The CDR3 covers 13 residues. The CDR3 loop is CASNSPPNNEQFF. The CDR3 DNA reads as TGTGCCAGCAATAGCCCACCCAACAATGAGCAGTTCTTC.

This chain connects TRBV6-5 to TRBJ2-1; 7 bases map to TRBD2. J lost 7 bases, V lost 3 bases, and 9 bases had no gene match. In germline, CDR1 is MNHEY, CDR2 SVGAGI. The CDR3 contains 15 residues. As DNA, the CDR3 is TGTGCCAGCAGTTATCGCGGGAGTGCGGGAAATGAGCAGTTCTTC. Encoded protein: CASSYRGSAGNEQFF.

The chain joins TRBV5-1 to TRBJ2-6; TRBD2 agrees at 16 bases. V lost 4 bases and J lost 1; bases outside the gene matches: 5. The CDR3 sequence is 19 residues long. Germline CDR1 SGHRS, CDR2 YFSETQ. CDR3 sequence reads: CASSTGLAGGGSGANVLTF. The CDR3 coding sequence is TGCGCCAGCAGCACGGGACTAGCGGGAGGGGGTTCTGGGGCCAACGTCCTGACTTTC.

The gene calls are TRBV2 and TRBJ2-7, with 10 bases identical to TRBD2. CDR1 SNHLY and CDR2 FYNNEI come from the germline V gene. Unmatched junction bases numbered 3, after V lost 4 bases and J lost 3 bases. The CDR3 runs to 14 residues. The CDR3 is CASSASGSYYEQYF. DNA for the CDR3: TGTGCCAGCAGTGCTAGCGGGAGCTACTACGAGCAGTACTTC.